These 27 T cell receptor beta chains were sequenced from one sample in a study of response to subunit inactivated influenza vaccine. TCRdb called the RT-PCR reads again in MiXCR, with one record for every CDR3 protein. The top ten clones hold around 12% of a sample with hundreds of thousands of distinct CDR3 sequences, over 10% of them seen once. The starting material was PBMCs from blood, obtained roughly 6 weeks after vaccination. These TCRs come from a man aged 45-65 years who received an inactivated influenza vaccine.

This clonotype was counted at least ten times. Written as DNA, the CDR3 is TGCGCCAGCAGCGCGCAGGGTGGCTACGAGCAGTACTTC. It encodes CASSAQGGYEQYF. The chain is built from TRBV5-1 and TRBJ2-7; the D gene is possibly TRBD1 (5 bases). CDR1 is SGHRS, CDR2 YFSETQ, per germline. The CDR3 length is 13 residues. Trimming shortened V by 4 bases and J by 3 bases, and 11 bases separated the two germline ends. Based on the CDR3 plus reference TRBV5-1 and TRBJ2-7, the full variable domain is KAGVTQTPRYLIKTRGQQVTLSCSPISGHRSVSWYQQTPGQGLQFLFEYFSETQRNKGNFPGRFSGRQFSNSRSEMNVSTLELGDSALYLCASSAQGGYEQYFGPGTRLTVT.

There are a few counts of this clonotype. V usage is TRBV4-1 and J usage is TRBJ2-5; D is tentatively TRBD1 or TRBD2 (5 bases each). The CDR3 is made up of 15 amino acids. The V and J ends lost 0 bases and 0 bases respectively, with 8 bases between them. CDR1 is MGHRA and CDR2 is YSYEKL in the germline V gene. For the CDR3, the DNA is TGCGCCAGCAGCCAAGATTGGGGGTACCAAGAGACCCAGTACTTC. Its translation is CASSQDWGYQETQYF.

This clonotype was found a few times. A much larger clonotype is one base distant, so this may be a read error. The chain recombines TRBV6-1 with TRBJ2-2; D gene uncertain. This CDR3 region has 14 residues. From germline, CDR1 is MNHNS and CDR2 SASEGT. V was clipped by 5 bases and J by 1 base, with 8 bases between them. The DNA for the CDR3 is TGTGCCAGCAGTACCTCAGGGAACACCGGGGAGCTGTTTTTT. The encoded protein is CASSTSGNTGELFF.

This chain links TRBV5-1 with TRBJ2-2, with TRBD2 matching over 7 bases. V lost 4 bases, J lost 4 bases, and 10 bases stayed unmatched. This CDR3 is 16 amino acids long. The germline gives CDR1 SGHRS, CDR2 YFSETQ. CDR3 DNA: TGCGCCAGCAGCCAGGAAGCGGGACTGGGCACCGGGGAGCTGTTTTTT. This codes for CASSQEAGLGTGELFF.

This clonotype was detected a few times. V is TRBV20-1 and J is TRBJ2-3; 12 positions agree with TRBD2. Germline V gene lookup returns CDR1 DFQATT and CDR2 SNEGSKA (reference sequence). The trim removed 4 bases at V and 2 bases at J, leaving 4 bases unmatched. CDR3 length: 15 residues. DNA of the CDR3: TGCAGTGCTACGCGGACTAGCGGGACCACAGATACGCAGTATTTT. Its protein product is CSATRTSGTTDTQYF.

The chain employs TRBV28 and TRBJ2-1, with 11 bases aligning to TRBD2. Germline loops: CDR1 MDHEN, CDR2 SYDVKM. The CDR3 is made up of 13 amino acids. Germline trimming cut 7 bases from V and 7 bases from J; bases unmatched to any gene: 3. The CDR3 loop reads CASMASGRNEQFF. In nucleotides, the CDR3 is TGTGCCAGCATGGCTAGCGGGAGGAATGAGCAGTTCTTC.

This clonotype has more than one count but fewer than ten. The chain combines TRBV10-3 with TRBJ2-2; TRBD2 might be the D (6 bases). The germline CDR1 and CDR2 sequences are ENHRY and SYGVKD. Trimming pared 9 bases from V and 4 bases from J, leaving 15 bases between. This CDR3 contains 14 residues. Written as DNA, the CDR3 is TGTGCCATAAAATCGGGAGTTAGCACCGGGGAGCTGTTTTTT. Protein: CAIKSGVSTGELFF.

This clonotype was recorded at least ten times. The CDR3 loop is CASSYSGRATGGELFF. In nucleotides, the CDR3 is TGTGCCAGCAGTTACAGCGGGAGGGCCACCGGCGGGGAGCTGTTTTTT. This chain uses TRBV6-5 with TRBJ2-2; TRBD2 matches at 10 bases. Germline-derived CDR1 and CDR2 are MNHEY and SVGAGI. The CDR3 totals 16 residues. J lost 7 bases, V lost 2 bases, and 7 bases had no gene match.

The table lists this clonotype with many counts. The chain carries TRBV6-1 and TRBJ2-7; D perhaps matches TRBD2 (6 bases). Germline assignment: CDR1 MNHNS and CDR2 SASEGT. V was cut by 5 bases and J by 2 bases, with 13 bases left in between. The CDR3 length is 14 residues. The CDR3 sequence is CASSPYSGTYEQYF. The CDR3 region has the DNA TGTGCCAGCAGTCCGTATAGCGGCACCTACGAGCAGTACTTC.

The J gene is TRBJ2-3, the V gene TRBV5-6; 14 positions match TRBD2. The J segment lost 2 bases and the V segment lost 1 base, leaving 3 bases of the junction unmatched. The CDR3 extends over 17 amino acids. In germline, CDR1 is SGHDT, CDR2 YYEEEE. This CDR3 is CASSLPGLAGDTDTQYF. CDR3 nucleotides: TGTGCCAGCAGCTTGCCGGGACTAGCGGGAGACACAGATACGCAGTATTTT.

This clonotype has more than one count but fewer than ten. The chain joins TRBV7-6 to TRBJ2-7; no clear D. CDR1 and CDR2 from the germline V gene are SGHVS and FNYEAQ. This CDR3 has 16 residues. Trimming shortened V by 2 bases and J by 3 bases, and 17 bases separated the two germline ends. This CDR3 is CASSLTPQAAYYEQYF. CDR3 nucleotide sequence: TGTGCCAGCAGCTTAACCCCCCAGGCGGCCTACTACGAGCAGTACTTC.

This clonotype was counted many times. The DNA for the CDR3 is TGCAGTGCCTCGGACAGGGGGCATAACGAGCAGTACTTC. It specifies CSASDRGHNEQYF. The chain links TRBV20-1 to TRBJ2-7, with TRBD1 identical over 11 bases. Trimming cost V 6 bases and J 5 bases; bases outside gene matches: 6. Germline CDR1 DFQATT, CDR2 SNEGSKA (reference sequence). The CDR3 extends over 13 amino acids.

Many counts were recorded for this clonotype. The chain couples TRBV29-1 to TRBJ1-2; D might be TRBD1 (6 bases). Germline V CDR1 and CDR2: SQVTM, ANQGSEA. The CDR3 covers 13 residues. V was shortened by 6 bases and J by 6 bases, with 17 bases between the two germline ends. DNA for the CDR3: TGCAGCGTCCACCAAGGGGGGATGGATGGCTACACCTTC. Its translation is CSVHQGGMDGYTF.

This clonotype came up many times. This rearrangement joins TRBV11-2 to TRBJ1-2; D uncertain. The CDR3 runs to 14 residues. V lost 1 base, J lost 4 bases, and 10 bases lay in between. The germline CDR1 and CDR2 sequences are SGHAT and FQNNGV. This CDR3 reads CASSLGYGPYGYTF. The CDR3 nucleotides read TGTGCCAGCAGCTTAGGTTACGGACCCTATGGCTACACCTTC.

V usage is TRBV19 and J usage is TRBJ2-1; TRBD1 matches 11 bases. CDR3 size: 17 residues. Germline V gene lookup returns CDR1 LNHDA and CDR2 SQIVND (reference sequence). The V segment lost 5 bases and the J segment 7 bases; nucleotides outside the gene matches: 13. CDR3 bases: TGTGCCAGTAGTCACAGGACAGGGGGCCGACTTAGGAATGAGCAGTTCTTC. Translated, it gives CASSHRTGGRLRNEQFF. Complete variable domain (other parts from reference TRBV19 and TRBJ2-1): DGGITQSPKYLFRKEGQNVTLSCEQNLNHDAMYWYRQDPGQGLRLIYYSQIVNDFQKGDIAEGYSVSREKKESFPLTVTSAQKNPTAFYLCASSHRTGGRLRNEQFFGPGTRLTVL.

This clonotype was seen only a few times. This sequence joins TRBV6-1 and TRBJ1-3, with 7 bases that match TRBD1. Germline V gene data show CDR1 as MNHNS and CDR2 as SASEGT. Losses at the gene ends were 6 bases for V and 1 base for J; bases not matched to a gene: 0. CDR3 length equals 13 residues. The DNA of the CDR3 is TGTGCCAGCAGACAGGGGTCTGGAAACACCATATATTTT. Amino acids: CASRQGSGNTIYF.

CDR3 coding DNA: TGTGCCAGCAGCTTTTCCCAGGGAGGGGACACTGAAGCTTTCTTT. Residues: CASSFSQGGDTEAFF. This rearrangement joins TRBV11-2 to TRBJ1-1; maybe TRBD1 (5 bases). The CDR3 is 15 amino acids. Germline CDR1 reads SGHAT; CDR2 reads FQNNGV. Trimming took 3 bases from V and 3 from J, leaving 14 bases between them.

In this sample, this clonotype turned up a few times. CDR3 DNA sequence: TGTGCCAGCAGACCTCAGCGGGGGGAGTTTCGGGGGACCCAGTACTTC. Amino acid sequence: CASRPQRGEFRGTQYF. V gene TRBV7-8 combines with J gene TRBJ2-5, with 9 bases identical to TRBD2. The V gene end was trimmed by 6 bases and the J gene end by 7 bases; junction bases not matched to a gene: 15. The CDR3 runs 16 residues. The germline gives CDR1 SGHVS, CDR2 FQNEAQ.

This clonotype was seen only a few times. The chain has TRBV4-3 and TRBJ2-1, with D maybe TRBD1 (5 bases). The CDR3 has 16 amino acids. V was trimmed by 0 bases and J by 4 bases, leaving 13 bases between them. Germline CDR1 and CDR2: LGHNA and YSLEER. CDR3 nucleotides: TGCGCCAGCAGCCAAGATGGCGGACACAAGTACAATGAGCAGTTCTTC. It yields the protein CASSQDGGHKYNEQFF.

The V call is TRBV6-2 or TRBV6-3, the J call TRBJ2-7, with 7 bases that match TRBD1. Germline V gives CDR1 MNHEY, CDR2 SVGEGT. V gave up 6 bases and J gave up 1 base; unmatched junction bases: 9. The CDR3 contains 15 residues. CDR3 nucleotides: TGTGCCAGCAGCCTATTTACGGGACAGTCCTACGAGCAGTACTTC. It specifies CASSLFTGQSYEQYF.

This clonotype has more than one count but fewer than ten. The chain joins TRBV4-3 to TRBJ2-3; no definite D call. CDR3 length equals 15 residues. V was trimmed by 0 bases and J by 3 bases, leaving 10 bases between them. CDR1 and CDR2 (germline): LGHNA, YSLEER. The CDR3 nucleotides read TGCGCCAGCAGCCAAGAGACTGGCGGTACAGATACGCAGTATTTT. Encoded protein: CASSQETGGTDTQYF.

This clonotype was detected a few times. V and J are TRBV7-2 and TRBJ2-7; D is unclear. This CDR3 has 15 residues. Germline CDR1 and CDR2: SGHTA and FQGNSA. V was shortened by 7 bases and J by 2 bases, with 18 bases between the two germline ends. The CDR3 bases are TGTGCCAGCACCGCCACCGGCCACAGCACCTACGAGCAGTACTTC. It is translated as CASTATGHSTYEQYF.

This clonotype has at least ten counts. The rearrangement uses TRBV3-1 and TRBJ2-1; no definite D call. Germline-derived CDR1 and CDR2 are LGHDT and YNNKEL (reference sequence). The CDR3 is 11 residues long. Trimming shortened V by 3 bases and J by 8 bases, and 5 bases separated the two germline ends. CDR3 in amino acids: CASSQVDEQFF. The DNA for the CDR3 is TGTGCCAGCAGCCAGGTCGATGAGCAGTTCTTC.

This clonotype was detected a few times. The germline gene is not matched at one end of the junction; a read error may be the cause. The chain combines TRBV20-1 with TRBJ2-7; possibly TRBD1 for D (7 bases). This CDR3 comprises 9 residues. The germline CDR1 and CDR2 sequences are DFQATT and SNEGSKA (reference sequence). The CDR3 region is CRPGGNFHF. CDR3 bases: TGCCGTCCAGGGGGGAATTTCCACTTC.

J is TRBJ2-7 and V is TRBV3-1; the D gene is possibly TRBD1 (6 bases). CDR1 and CDR2 from the germline V gene are LGHDT and YNNKEL (reference sequence). The CDR3 is 12 residues long. The V and J ends lost 6 bases and 7 bases respectively, with 13 bases between them. Here the CDR3 DNA reads TGTGCCAGCAGTATCTCAGGGGTGGAGCAGTACTTC. Residues: CASSISGVEQYF.

This clonotype was observed at least ten times. The chain employs TRBV5-1 and TRBJ2-5, with a weak D call TRBD1 (6 bases). Per the germline V gene, CDR1 is SGHRS and CDR2 is YFSETQ. V was trimmed by 4 bases and J by 3 bases, leaving 10 bases between them. This CDR3 comprises 13 residues. CDR3 region: CASSKDSKETQYF. CDR3 bases: TGCGCCAGCAGCAAGGACAGTAAAGAGACCCAGTACTTC.

The sample holds many counts of this clonotype. The chain combines TRBV6-5 with TRBJ2-2; TRBD1 is a possible D gene (6 bases). V lost 4 bases, J lost 4 bases, and 13 bases lay in between. Germline loops: CDR1 MNHEY, CDR2 SVGAGI. The CDR3 is 15 amino acids. The CDR3 reads CASSWTDRGTGELFF. In nucleotides, the CDR3 is TGTGCCAGCAGTTGGACAGATCGGGGCACCGGGGAGCTGTTTTTT.